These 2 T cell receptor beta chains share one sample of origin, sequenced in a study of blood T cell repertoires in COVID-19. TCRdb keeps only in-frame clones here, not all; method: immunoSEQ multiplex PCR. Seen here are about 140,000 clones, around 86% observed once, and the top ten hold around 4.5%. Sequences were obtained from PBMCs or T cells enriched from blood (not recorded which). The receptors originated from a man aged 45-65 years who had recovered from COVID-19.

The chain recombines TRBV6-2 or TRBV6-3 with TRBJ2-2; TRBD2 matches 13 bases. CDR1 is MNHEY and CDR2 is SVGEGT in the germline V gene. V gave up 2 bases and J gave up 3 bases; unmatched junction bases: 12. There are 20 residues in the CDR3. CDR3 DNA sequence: TGTGCCAGCAGTTACCCGGGGACCGGACTAGCGGGAGTCGACACCGGGGAGCTGTTTTTT. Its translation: CASSYPGTGLAGVDTGELFF.

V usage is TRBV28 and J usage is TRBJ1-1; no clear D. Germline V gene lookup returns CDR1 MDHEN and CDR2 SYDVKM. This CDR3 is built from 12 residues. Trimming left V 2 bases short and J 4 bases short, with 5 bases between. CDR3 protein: CASSLMSTEAFF. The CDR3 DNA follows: TGTGCCAGCAGTTTAATGAGCACTGAAGCTTTCTTT.